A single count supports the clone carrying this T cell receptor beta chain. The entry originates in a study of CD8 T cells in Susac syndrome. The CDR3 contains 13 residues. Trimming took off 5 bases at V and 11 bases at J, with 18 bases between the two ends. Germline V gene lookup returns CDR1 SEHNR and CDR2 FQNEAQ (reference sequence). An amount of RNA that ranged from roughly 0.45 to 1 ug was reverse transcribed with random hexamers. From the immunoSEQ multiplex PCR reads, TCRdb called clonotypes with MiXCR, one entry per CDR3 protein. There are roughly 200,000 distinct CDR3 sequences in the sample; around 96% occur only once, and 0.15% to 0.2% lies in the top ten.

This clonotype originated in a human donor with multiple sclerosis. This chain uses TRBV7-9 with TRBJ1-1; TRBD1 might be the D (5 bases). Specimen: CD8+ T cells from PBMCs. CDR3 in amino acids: CASSPLPQGEAFF. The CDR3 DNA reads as TGTGCCAGCAGCCCCCTTCCGCAGGGTGAGGCTTTCTTT.